This T cell receptor beta chain was sequenced during a study of cytomegalovirus exposure and HLA in healthy donors. The study, taken as a whole, reports: Immune exposure data for these donors was limited to CMV serostatus.

This clone has more than one count but fewer than ten. Its antigen is currently unknown. The germline CDR1 and CDR2 sequences are MNHNS and SASEGT. The CDR3 loop spans 13 amino acids. Trimming cost V 6 bases and J 1 base, with 7 bases left between them. The PCR employed 60 Vbeta primers together with 13 Jbeta primers. As handled by the study authors: Roughly 81 million unique TCR beta chains, 9 million to 14 million shared, were counted in a later analysis. Some clones are missing from TCRdb's copy, which holds only in-frame ones; the method was immunoSEQ multiplex PCR. D and trimming come from the DNA, and the V and J calls and clone size come from that table. The sample holds around 78,000 clones, less than 75% seen once.

The sample was PBMCs. The chain employs TRBV6-1 and TRBJ1-5; D is perhaps TRBD1 (6 bases). This receptor was taken from a man under 40 in good health and CMV-seropositive. As DNA, the CDR3 is TGTGCCAGCAGCGGACAGAGCAATCAGCCCCAGCATTTT. This sequence encodes CASSGQSNQPQHF.